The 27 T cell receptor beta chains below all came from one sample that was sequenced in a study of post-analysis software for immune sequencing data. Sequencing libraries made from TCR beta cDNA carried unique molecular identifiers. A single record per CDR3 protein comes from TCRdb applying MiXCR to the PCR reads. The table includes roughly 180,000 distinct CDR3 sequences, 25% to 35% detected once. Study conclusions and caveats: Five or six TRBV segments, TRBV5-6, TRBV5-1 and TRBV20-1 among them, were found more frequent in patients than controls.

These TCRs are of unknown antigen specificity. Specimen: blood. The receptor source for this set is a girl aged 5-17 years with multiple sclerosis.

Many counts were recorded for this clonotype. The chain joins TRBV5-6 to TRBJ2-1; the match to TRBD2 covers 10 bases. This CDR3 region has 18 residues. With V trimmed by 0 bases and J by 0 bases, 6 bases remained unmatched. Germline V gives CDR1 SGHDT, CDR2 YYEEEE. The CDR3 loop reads CASSLVLAGGSSYNEQFF. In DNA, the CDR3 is TGTGCCAGCAGCTTGGTATTAGCGGGAGGTTCCTCCTACAATGAGCAGTTCTTC.

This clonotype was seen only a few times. The CDR3: CASSTLQGAEAFF. DNA of the CDR3: TGTGCCAGCAGCACGCTCCAGGGGGCTGAAGCTTTCTTT. The rearrangement uses TRBV3-1 and TRBJ1-1; 7 nucleotides agree with TRBD1. CDR3 length: 13 residues. Germline trimming cut 5 bases from V and 6 bases from J; bases unmatched to any gene: 6. CDR1 is LGHDT, CDR2 YNNKEL, per germline (reference sequence).

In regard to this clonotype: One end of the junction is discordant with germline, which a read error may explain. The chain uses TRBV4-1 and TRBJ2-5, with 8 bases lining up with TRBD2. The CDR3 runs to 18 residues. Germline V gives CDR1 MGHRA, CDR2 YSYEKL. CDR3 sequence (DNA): TGTGCCAGCAGCCAAGTTTCCGGGCTAGGCGGGGGGCAAGAGACCCAGTACTTC. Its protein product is CASSQVSGLGGGQETQYF.

CDR3: CSAPNDGRSYEQYF. The CDR3 DNA reads TGCAGTGCGCCGAATGACGGGAGATCCTACGAGCAGTACTTC. V and J are TRBV20-1 and TRBJ2-7, with a tentative D call TRBD2 (6 bases). Trimming pared 6 bases from V and 1 base from J, leaving 16 bases between. The CDR3 is 14 residues long. Germline CDR1 and CDR2: DFQATT and SNEGSKA (reference sequence).

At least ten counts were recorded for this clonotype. Here the CDR3 DNA reads TGCAGTGCTAGAGATTGGCTAGCGGGAGATTACGAGCAGTACTTC. It yields the protein CSARDWLAGDYEQYF. The V and J genes are TRBV20-1 and TRBJ2-7; the match to TRBD2 covers 10 bases. There are 15 residues in the CDR3. CDR1 and CDR2 (germline): DFQATT, SNEGSKA (reference sequence). V gave up 0 bases and J gave up 4 bases; unmatched junction bases: 6.

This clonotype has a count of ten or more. The CDR3 protein is CASSQDGRGRETQYF. The CDR3, as DNA: TGTGCCAGCAGCCAAGACGGCAGGGGGCGGGAGACCCAGTACTTC. V gene TRBV3-1 combines with J gene TRBJ2-5, with TRBD1 matching over 8 bases. This CDR3 is 15 amino acids long. J was trimmed by 5 bases and V by 0 bases; bases with no gene match: 5. Looked up from germline, CDR1 is LGHDT and CDR2 is YNNKEL (reference sequence).

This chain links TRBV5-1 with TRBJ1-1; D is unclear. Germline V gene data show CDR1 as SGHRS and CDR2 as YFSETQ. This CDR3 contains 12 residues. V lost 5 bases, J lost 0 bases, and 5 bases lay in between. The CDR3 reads CASSAMNTEAFF. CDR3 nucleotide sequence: TGCGCCAGCAGTGCGATGAACACTGAAGCTTTCTTT. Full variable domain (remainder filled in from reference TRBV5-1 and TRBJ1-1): KAGVTQTPRYLIKTRGQQVTLSCSPISGHRSVSWYQQTPGQGLQFLFEYFSETQRNKGNFPGRFSGRQFSNSRSEMNVSTLELGDSALYLCASSAMNTEAFFGQGTRLTVV.

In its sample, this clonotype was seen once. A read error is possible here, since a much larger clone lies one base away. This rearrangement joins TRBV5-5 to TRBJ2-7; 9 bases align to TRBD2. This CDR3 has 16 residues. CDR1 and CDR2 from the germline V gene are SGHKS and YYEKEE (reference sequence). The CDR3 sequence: CVSSLSWTSETYEQYF. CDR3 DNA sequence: TGTGTCAGCAGCTTGTCGTGGACTAGCGAAACCTACGAGCAGTACTTC.

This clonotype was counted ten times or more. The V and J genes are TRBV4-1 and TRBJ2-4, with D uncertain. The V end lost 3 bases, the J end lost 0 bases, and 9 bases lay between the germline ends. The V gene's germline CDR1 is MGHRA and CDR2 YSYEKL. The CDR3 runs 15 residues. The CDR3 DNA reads TGCGCCAGCAGCCAGTCGCCGGTAGCCAAAAACATTCAGTACTTC. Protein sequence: CASSQSPVAKNIQYF.

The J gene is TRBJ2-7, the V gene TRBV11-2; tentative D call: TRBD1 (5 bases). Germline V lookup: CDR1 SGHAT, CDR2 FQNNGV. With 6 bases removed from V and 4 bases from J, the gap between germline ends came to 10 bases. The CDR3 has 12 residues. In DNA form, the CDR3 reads TGTGCCAGCAGAGAAACAGGATACGAGCAGTACTTC. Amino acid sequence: CASRETGYEQYF.

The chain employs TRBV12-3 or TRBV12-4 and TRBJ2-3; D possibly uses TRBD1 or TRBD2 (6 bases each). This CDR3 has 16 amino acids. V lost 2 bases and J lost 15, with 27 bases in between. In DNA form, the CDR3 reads TGTGCCAGCAGTTTATTAAGGATGGAGGGGGTAGATGTGCAATATTTT. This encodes CASSLLRMEGVDVQYF.

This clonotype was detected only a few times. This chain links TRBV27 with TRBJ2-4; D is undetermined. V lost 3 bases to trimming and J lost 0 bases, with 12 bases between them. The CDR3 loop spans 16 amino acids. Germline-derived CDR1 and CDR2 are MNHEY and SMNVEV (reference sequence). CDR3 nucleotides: TGTGCCAGCAGTTTTGATACTTCGTTAGCCAAAAACATTCAGTACTTC. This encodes CASSFDTSLAKNIQYF.

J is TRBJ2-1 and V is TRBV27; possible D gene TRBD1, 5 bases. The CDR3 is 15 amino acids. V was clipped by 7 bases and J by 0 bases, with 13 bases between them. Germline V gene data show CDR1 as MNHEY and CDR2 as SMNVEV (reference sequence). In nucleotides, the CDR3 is TGTGCCAGCATTCAGACAGCGAGCTCCTACAATGAGCAGTTCTTC. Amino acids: CASIQTASSYNEQFF.

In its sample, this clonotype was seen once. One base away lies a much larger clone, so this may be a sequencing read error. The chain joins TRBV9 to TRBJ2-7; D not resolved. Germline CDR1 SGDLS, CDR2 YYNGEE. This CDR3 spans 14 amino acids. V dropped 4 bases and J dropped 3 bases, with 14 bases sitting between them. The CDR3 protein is CASSPLSESYEQYF. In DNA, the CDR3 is TGTGCCAGCAGCCCTCTGTCAGAGAGCTACGAGCAGTACTTC.

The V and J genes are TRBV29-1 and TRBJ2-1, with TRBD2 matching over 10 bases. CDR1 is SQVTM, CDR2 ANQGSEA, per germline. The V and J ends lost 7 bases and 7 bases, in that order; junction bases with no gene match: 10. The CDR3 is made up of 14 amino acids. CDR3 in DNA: TGCAGCGGAGTGACTAGCGGGCACTGGAATGAGCAGTTCTTC. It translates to CSGVTSGHWNEQFF.

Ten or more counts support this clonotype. CDR3 protein: CASSYGETQYF. CDR3 nucleotides: TGTGCCAGCAGTTACGGGGAGACCCAGTACTTC. The rearrangement joins TRBV6-6 to TRBJ2-5, with D uncertain. The germline V gene has CDR1 MNHNY and CDR2 SVGAGI (reference sequence). The length of the CDR3 is 11 residues. V was shortened by 2 bases and J by 5 bases, with 3 bases between the two germline ends.

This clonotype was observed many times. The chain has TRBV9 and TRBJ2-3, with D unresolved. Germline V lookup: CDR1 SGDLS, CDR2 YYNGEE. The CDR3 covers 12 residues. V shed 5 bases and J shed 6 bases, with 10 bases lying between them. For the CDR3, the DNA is TGTGCCAGCAGTAATCTAGGGGATACGCAGTATTTT. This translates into CASSNLGDTQYF. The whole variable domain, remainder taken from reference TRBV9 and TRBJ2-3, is DSGVTQTPKHLITATGQRVTLRCSPRSGDLSVYWYQQSLDQGLQFLIQYYNGEERAKGNILERFSAQQFPDLHSELNLSSLELGDSALYFCASSNLGDTQYFGPGTRLTVL.

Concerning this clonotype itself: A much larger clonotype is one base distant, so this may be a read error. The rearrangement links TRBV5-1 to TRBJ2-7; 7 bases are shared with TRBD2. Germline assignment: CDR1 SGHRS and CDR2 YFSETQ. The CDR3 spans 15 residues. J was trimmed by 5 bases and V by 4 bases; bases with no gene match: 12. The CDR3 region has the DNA TGCGCCAGCAGCGAAGGGACTAACGGGATCAACGAGCAGTACTTC. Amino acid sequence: CASSEGTNGINEQYF.

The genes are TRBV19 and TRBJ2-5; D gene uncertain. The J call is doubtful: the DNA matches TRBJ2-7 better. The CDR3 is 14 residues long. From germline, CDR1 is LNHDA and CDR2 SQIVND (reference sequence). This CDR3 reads CASSSQTRTNEQYF. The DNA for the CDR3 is TGTGCCAGTAGTAGTCAGACCCGAACCAACGAGCAGTACTTC.

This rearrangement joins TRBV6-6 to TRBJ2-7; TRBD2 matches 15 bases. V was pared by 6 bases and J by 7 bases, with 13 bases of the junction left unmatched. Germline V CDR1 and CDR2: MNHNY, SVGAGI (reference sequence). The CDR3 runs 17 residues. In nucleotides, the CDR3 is TGTGCCAGCAGCCCAAGGACTAGCGGGAGGGGGTACAATGAGCAGTACTTC. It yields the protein CASSPRTSGRGYNEQYF.

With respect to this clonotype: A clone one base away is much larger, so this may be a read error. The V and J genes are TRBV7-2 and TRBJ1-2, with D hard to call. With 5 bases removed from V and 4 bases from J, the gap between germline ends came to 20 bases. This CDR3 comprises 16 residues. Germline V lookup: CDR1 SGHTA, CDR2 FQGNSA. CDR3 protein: CASSLIAGEGSYGYTF. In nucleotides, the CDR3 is TGTGCCAGCAGCCTTATTGCCGGGGAGGGCAGCTATGGCTACACCTTC. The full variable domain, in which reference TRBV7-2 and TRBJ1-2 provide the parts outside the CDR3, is GAGVSQSPSNKVTEKGKDVELRCDPISGHTALYWYRQSLGQGLEFLIYFQGNSAPDKSGLPSDRFSAERTGGSVSTLTIQRTQQEDSAVYLCASSLIAGEGSYGYTFGSGTRLTVV.

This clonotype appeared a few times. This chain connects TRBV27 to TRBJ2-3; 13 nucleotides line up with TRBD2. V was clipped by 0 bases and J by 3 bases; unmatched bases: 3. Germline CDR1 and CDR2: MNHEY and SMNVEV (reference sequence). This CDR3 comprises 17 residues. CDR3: CASSLSPGLAGTDTQYF. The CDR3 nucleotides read TGTGCCAGCAGTTTATCGCCGGGACTAGCGGGGACAGATACGCAGTATTTT.

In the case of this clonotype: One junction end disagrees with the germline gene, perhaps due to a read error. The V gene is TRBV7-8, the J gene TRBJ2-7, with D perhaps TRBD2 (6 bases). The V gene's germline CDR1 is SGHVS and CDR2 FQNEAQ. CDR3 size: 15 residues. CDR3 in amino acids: CASSLASGTSFEQYF. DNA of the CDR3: TGTGCCAGCAGCTTAGCAAGTGGGACTTCCTTCGAGCAGTACTTC. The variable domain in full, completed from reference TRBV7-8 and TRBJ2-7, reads GAGVSQSPRYKVAKRGQDVALRCDPISGHVSLFWYQQALGQGPEFLTYFQNEAQLDKSGLPSDRFFAERPEGSVSTLKIQRTQQEDSAVYLCASSLASGTSFEQYFGPGTRLTVT.

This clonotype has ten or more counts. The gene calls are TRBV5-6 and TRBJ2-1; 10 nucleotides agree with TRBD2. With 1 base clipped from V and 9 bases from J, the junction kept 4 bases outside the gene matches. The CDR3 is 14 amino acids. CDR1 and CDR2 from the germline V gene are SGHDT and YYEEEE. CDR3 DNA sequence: TGTGCCAGCAGCTTGACTAGCGGGACGGGTGAGCAGTTCTTC. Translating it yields CASSLTSGTGEQFF.

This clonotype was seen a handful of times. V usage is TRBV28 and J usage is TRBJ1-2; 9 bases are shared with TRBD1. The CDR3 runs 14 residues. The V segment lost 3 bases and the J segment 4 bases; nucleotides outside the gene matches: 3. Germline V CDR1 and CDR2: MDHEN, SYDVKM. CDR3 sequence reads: CASSFRDRAYGYTF. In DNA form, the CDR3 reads TGTGCCAGCAGTTTCCGGGACAGGGCCTATGGCTACACCTTC.

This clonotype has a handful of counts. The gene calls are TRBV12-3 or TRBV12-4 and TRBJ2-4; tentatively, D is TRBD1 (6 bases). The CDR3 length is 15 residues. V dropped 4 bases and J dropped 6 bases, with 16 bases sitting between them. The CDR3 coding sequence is TGTGCCAGCAGTTCGGATTTGGTAGGGGGAAACATTCAGTACTTC. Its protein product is CASSSDLVGGNIQYF.

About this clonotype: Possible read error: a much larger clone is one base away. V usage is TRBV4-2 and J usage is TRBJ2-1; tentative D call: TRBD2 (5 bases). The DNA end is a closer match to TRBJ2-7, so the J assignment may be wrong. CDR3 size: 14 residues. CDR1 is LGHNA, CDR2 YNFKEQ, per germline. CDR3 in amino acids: CASSSPSSYNEQYF. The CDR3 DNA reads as TGTGCCAGCAGTTCCCCTAGCTCCTACAATGAGCAGTACTTC.